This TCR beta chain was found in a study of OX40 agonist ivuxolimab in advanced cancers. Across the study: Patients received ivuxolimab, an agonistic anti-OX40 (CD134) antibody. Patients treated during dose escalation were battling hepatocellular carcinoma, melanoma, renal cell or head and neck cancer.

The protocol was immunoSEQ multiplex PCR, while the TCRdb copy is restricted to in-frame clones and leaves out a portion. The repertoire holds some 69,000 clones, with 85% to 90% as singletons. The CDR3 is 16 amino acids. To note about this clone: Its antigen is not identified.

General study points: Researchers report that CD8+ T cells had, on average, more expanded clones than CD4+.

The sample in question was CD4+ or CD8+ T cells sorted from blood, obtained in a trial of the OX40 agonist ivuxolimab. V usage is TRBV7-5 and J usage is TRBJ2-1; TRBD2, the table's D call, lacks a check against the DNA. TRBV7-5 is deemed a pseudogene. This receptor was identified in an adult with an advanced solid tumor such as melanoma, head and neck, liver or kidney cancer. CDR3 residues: CARSFLTSGYYNEQFF. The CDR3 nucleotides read TGTGCCAGAAGCTTTCTAACTAGCGGTTACTACAATGAGCAGTTCTTC.